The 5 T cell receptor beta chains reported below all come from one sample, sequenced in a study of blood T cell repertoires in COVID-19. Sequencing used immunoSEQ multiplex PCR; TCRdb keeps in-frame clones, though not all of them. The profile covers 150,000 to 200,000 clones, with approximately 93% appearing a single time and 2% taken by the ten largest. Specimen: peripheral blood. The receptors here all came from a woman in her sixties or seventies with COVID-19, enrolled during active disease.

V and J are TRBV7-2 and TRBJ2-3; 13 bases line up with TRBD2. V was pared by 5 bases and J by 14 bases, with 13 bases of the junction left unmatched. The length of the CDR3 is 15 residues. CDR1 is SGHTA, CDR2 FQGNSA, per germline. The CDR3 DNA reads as TGTGCCAGCAGCCCCGGACTAGCGGGGGCCGTCGCGGGGTATTTT. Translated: CASSPGLAGAVAGYF.

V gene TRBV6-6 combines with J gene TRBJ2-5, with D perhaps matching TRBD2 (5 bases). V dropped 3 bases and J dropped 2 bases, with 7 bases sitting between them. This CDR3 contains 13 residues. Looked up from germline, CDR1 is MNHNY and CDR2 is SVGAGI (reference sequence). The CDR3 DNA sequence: TGTGCCAGCAGTTATCGGGGACAAGAGACCCAGTACTTC. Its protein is CASSYRGQETQYF.

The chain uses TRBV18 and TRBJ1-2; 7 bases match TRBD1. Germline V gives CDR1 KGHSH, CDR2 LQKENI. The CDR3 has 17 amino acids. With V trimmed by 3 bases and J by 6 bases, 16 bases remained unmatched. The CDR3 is CASSPQILTGSWDGYTF. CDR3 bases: TGTGCCAGCTCACCCCAAATATTGACAGGGTCCTGGGATGGCTACACCTTC.

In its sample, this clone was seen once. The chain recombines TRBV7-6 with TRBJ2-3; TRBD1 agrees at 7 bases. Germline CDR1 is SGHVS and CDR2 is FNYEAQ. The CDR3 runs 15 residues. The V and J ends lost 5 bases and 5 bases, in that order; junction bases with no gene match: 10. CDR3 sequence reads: CASSRDRRGRDTQYF. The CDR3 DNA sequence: TGTGCCAGCAGCCGGGACAGAAGGGGCAGAGATACGCAGTATTTT.

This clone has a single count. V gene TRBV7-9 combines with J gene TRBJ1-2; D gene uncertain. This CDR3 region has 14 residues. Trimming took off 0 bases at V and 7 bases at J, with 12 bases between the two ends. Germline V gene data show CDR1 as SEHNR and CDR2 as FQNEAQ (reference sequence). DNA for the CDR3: TGTGCCAGCAGCTTAGCTTCCAGGCCGAGTGGCTACACCTTC. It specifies CASSLASRPSGYTF.